The 20 T cell receptor beta chains presented below share a single source sample, sequenced in a study of T cells after posttransplantation cyclophosphamide (TCRdb year 2016). Libraries were made using the immunoSEQ multiplex PCR assay. This immuneACCESS table, as held by TCRdb, lists in-frame sequences with V and J called but not all clones. Of the missing ones, under half trace to an unresolved V gene in checked studies; the others have no known cause. Recorded for this sample are 20,000 to 25,000 clones; almost 75% of them occurred a single time. Of the sample, roughly 0.62% falls within the top ten clones. Material: memory CD4+ T cells sorted from PBMCs. These receptors all come from a woman aged 55-69 years in good health, CMV-negative, and a related stem cell transplant donor.

This clone has only a few counts. V and J are TRBV9 and TRBJ2-3, with TRBD1 matching 9 bases. V trimming: 7 bases; J trimming: 6 bases; junction bases outside the gene matches: 6. From germline, CDR1 is SGDLS and CDR2 YYNGEE. The CDR3 extends over 13 amino acids. CDR3 amino acids: CASGQGRGDTQYF. The CDR3 DNA sequence: TGTGCCAGCGGACAGGGGAGAGGGGATACGCAGTATTTT.

This clone was recorded a few times. The chain joins TRBV5-5 to TRBJ1-6; tentatively, D is TRBD1 (6 bases). This CDR3 region has 13 residues. Germline loops: CDR1 SGHKS, CDR2 YYEKEE (reference sequence). V dropped 8 bases and J dropped 10 bases, with 16 bases sitting between them. The CDR3 DNA sequence: TGTGCCAGTAGCGCGGACAGTGACTCACCCCTCCACTTT. This gives the protein CASSADSDSPLHF.

V usage is TRBV7-2 and J usage is TRBJ2-3; 10 bases are a match to TRBD1. From germline, CDR1 is SGHTA and CDR2 FQGNSA. This CDR3 is 15 amino acids long. The trim removed 0 bases at V and 3 bases at J, leaving 0 bases unmatched. The CDR3 loop reads CASSLAGQGTDTQYF. The CDR3 DNA reads as TGTGCCAGCAGCTTAGCGGGACAGGGGACAGATACGCAGTATTTT.

The genes are TRBV19 and TRBJ2-3; TRBD2 matches at 9 bases. CDR3 size: 13 residues. Per the germline V gene, CDR1 is LNHDA and CDR2 is SQIVND (reference sequence). The V and J ends lost 10 bases and 2 bases, in that order; junction bases with no gene match: 4. Written as DNA, the CDR3 is TGTGCCACCCGGACTAGCGACACAGATACGCAGTATTTT. As protein: CATRTSDTDTQYF.

The J gene is TRBJ1-6, the V gene TRBV2; TRBD1 is a possible D gene (6 bases). Trimming left V 11 bases short and J 5 bases short, with 22 bases between. The CDR3 contains 16 residues. Germline V CDR1 and CDR2: SNHLY, FYNNEI. The CDR3 spells CARLSETGANNSPLHF. CDR3 coding DNA: TGTGCCCGTCTGAGTGAGACAGGCGCAAATAATTCACCCCTCCACTTT.

This clone was seen just once. The chain joins TRBV4-1 to TRBJ2-1; TRBD2 agrees at 8 bases. The CDR3 totals 16 residues. Germline assignment: CDR1 MGHRA and CDR2 YSYEKL. J lost 9 bases, V lost 0 bases, and 10 bases had no gene match. CDR3 DNA: TGCGCCAGCAGCCAAGATTGGACGGGAGGGCCTAGTGAGCAGTTCTTC. This codes for CASSQDWTGGPSEQFF.

The chain uses TRBV9 and TRBJ2-3; perhaps TRBD1 as D (5 bases). CDR1 is SGDLS and CDR2 is YYNGEE in the germline V gene. Trimming stripped 3 bases from V and 4 bases from J, with 15 bases between. The CDR3 sequence is 15 residues long. This CDR3 reads CASSASTRVSDTQYF. The DNA for the CDR3 is TGTGCCAGCAGCGCGTCGACCAGGGTGTCAGATACGCAGTATTTT.

The chain couples TRBV4-2 to TRBJ2-7, with D perhaps TRBD2 (6 bases). Germline V gives CDR1 LGHNA, CDR2 YNFKEQ. V lost 1 base and J lost 6, with 16 bases in between. CDR3 length equals 15 residues. As DNA, the CDR3 is TGTGCCAGCAGCCAAGGGACTACCCTCGTGGGCGAGCAGTACTTC. Translation: CASSQGTTLVGEQYF.

This chain links TRBV5-1 with TRBJ2-7; TRBD1 might be the D (6 bases). There are 14 residues in the CDR3. Germline values: CDR1 SGHRS, CDR2 YFSETQ. Trimming removed 1 base from V and 6 bases from J, with 14 bases in between. The CDR3 protein is CASSLSQGMGEQYF. The DNA for the CDR3 is TGCGCCAGCAGCTTGAGCCAGGGGATGGGCGAGCAGTACTTC.

The chain has TRBV5-4 and TRBJ2-3, with D possibly being TRBD2 (7 bases). CDR1 is SGHNT and CDR2 is YYREEE in the germline V gene (reference sequence). V lost 3 bases, J lost 0 bases, and 11 bases lay in between. This CDR3 region has 15 residues. Here the CDR3 DNA reads TGTGCCAGCAGCTCCGCGGGGGCGAGCACAGATACGCAGTATTTT. It yields the protein CASSSAGASTDTQYF.

V and J are TRBV28 and TRBJ1-2, with TRBD1 matching 11 bases. CDR3 size: 15 residues. With 5 bases clipped from V and 4 bases from J, the junction kept 6 bases outside the gene matches. The V gene's germline CDR1 is MDHEN and CDR2 SYDVKM. The CDR3 spells CASSPWTGGAYGYTF. The DNA for the CDR3 is TGTGCCAGCAGTCCTTGGACAGGGGGCGCCTATGGCTACACCTTC.

This clone was seen a few times. This chain connects TRBV6-6 to TRBJ1-1; unclear D gene. The CDR3 consists of 12 residues. Trimming shortened V by 3 bases and J by 11 bases, and 13 bases separated the two germline ends. Germline loops: CDR1 MNHNY, CDR2 SVGAGI (reference sequence). The CDR3 region is CASSYAKETAFF. In DNA form, the CDR3 reads TGTGCCAGCAGTTATGCGAAAGAAACCGCTTTCTTT.

The gene calls are TRBV28 and TRBJ1-6, with TRBD1 as a possible D gene (5 bases). Per germline, CDR1 MDHEN and CDR2 SYDVKM. V lost 3 bases to trimming and J lost 0 bases, with 18 bases between them. The CDR3 runs to 19 residues. The CDR3 loop is CASSFHRGGMSSYNSPLHF. CDR3 coding DNA: TGTGCCAGCAGTTTCCACCGCGGGGGGATGAGCTCCTATAATTCACCCCTCCACTTT.

The genes are TRBV7-2 and TRBJ1-5; D gene uncertain. The V end was cut by 1 base, the J end by 2 bases, with 12 bases between. CDR3 length equals 16 residues. The germline V gene has CDR1 SGHTA and CDR2 FQGNSA. The CDR3 is CASSLGSPYGNQPQHF. CDR3 nucleotide sequence: TGTGCCAGCAGCTTAGGGAGTCCTTATGGCAATCAGCCCCAGCATTTT.

In this sample, this clone turned up once. V is TRBV19 and J is TRBJ1-5; D is ambiguous. Trimming left V 3 bases short and J 2 bases short, with 14 bases between. Germline assignment: CDR1 LNHDA and CDR2 SQIVND (reference sequence). CDR3 size: 16 residues. The CDR3 is CASSMWGGYGNQPQHF. The CDR3 DNA reads as TGTGCCAGTAGTATGTGGGGAGGGTATGGCAATCAGCCCCAGCATTTT.

The CDR3 DNA reads as TGTGCCAGCGTAGAGTACAGGGGTAATCAGCCCCAGCATTTT. Translating it yields CASVEYRGNQPQHF. The J gene is TRBJ1-5, the V gene TRBV6-1, with 7 bases lining up with TRBD1. This CDR3 comprises 14 residues. Germline V gives CDR1 MNHNS, CDR2 SASEGT. J gave up 4 bases and V 8 bases, and 8 bases lay outside the gene matches.

Only a few counts were recorded for this clone. This chain connects TRBV11-2 to TRBJ1-1, with D perhaps TRBD1 (5 bases). Germline V CDR1 and CDR2: SGHAT, FQNNGV. The CDR3 length is 14 residues. Trimming removed 0 bases at V and 6 bases at J, with 11 bases between. CDR3 in DNA: TGTGCCAGCAGCTTAGAAGGGGTGAGCGCTGAAGCTTTCTTT. Protein: CASSLEGVSAEAFF.

The chain joins TRBV7-3 to TRBJ2-1; 14 bases match TRBD2. The CDR3 contains 17 residues. Germline lookup yields CDR1 SGHTA and CDR2 FQGTGA. V trimming: 1 base; J trimming: 4 bases; junction bases outside the gene matches: 3. CDR3 DNA sequence: TGTGCCAGCAGCTTAATAGGGACTAGCGGGGGATACAATGAGCAGTTCTTC. Its protein product is CASSLIGTSGGYNEQFF.

J is TRBJ2-7 and V is TRBV21-1; TRBD2, as called in the table, went unchecked against the DNA. TRBV21-1 is tagged as a pseudogene. This CDR3 is 15 amino acids long. The CDR3 bases are TGTGCCAGCCGCTTAAAGACTAGGCCAACCTACGAGCAGTACTTC. Its protein is CASRLKTRPTYEQYF.

This clone has more than one count but fewer than ten. V and J are TRBV9 and TRBJ2-3; no firm D call. The CDR3 has 13 amino acids. V gave up 2 bases and J gave up 6 bases, with 10 bases separating them. The germline V gene has CDR1 SGDLS and CDR2 YYNGEE. The CDR3 is CASSVRVADTQYF. DNA for the CDR3: TGTGCCAGCAGCGTTCGGGTCGCGGATACGCAGTATTTT.